One and the same sample provided the 22 T cell receptor beta chains below, sequenced in a study of T cells in localized non-small cell lung cancer. Clones were sequenced by immunoSEQ multiplex PCR, and TCRdb holds only the in-frame ones, with some missing. The sample yields 29,000 or so clones, 88% seen once. The input for sequencing was peripheral blood, taken before any cancer treatment. Source of these receptors: a female donor older than 55 with stage III squamous cell lung carcinoma.

The chain links TRBV28 to TRBJ1-5; TRBD1 matches at 8 bases. The CDR3 spans 18 residues. CDR1 is MDHEN and CDR2 is SYDVKM in the germline V gene. Trimming removed 3 bases from V and 0 bases from J; junction bases left unmatched: 10. CDR3 DNA sequence: TGTGCCAGCAGTTTTGCCCGGGACAGGCAGGATAGCAATCAGCCCCAGCATTTT. As protein: CASSFARDRQDSNQPQHF.

This rearrangement joins TRBV5-1 to TRBJ2-7; D is unclear. V lost 0 bases and J 4 bases, leaving 8 bases between the germline ends. The V gene's germline CDR1 is SGHRS and CDR2 YFSETQ. This CDR3 region has 13 residues. CDR3 bases: TGCGCCAGCAGCTTGGACACTAAATACGAGCAGTACTTC. It specifies CASSLDTKYEQYF.

This sequence joins TRBV11-2 and TRBJ2-3, with 10 bases that match TRBD2. The CDR3 extends over 17 amino acids. V lost 6 bases and J lost 2; bases outside the gene matches: 11. The germline V gene encodes CDR1 SGHAT and CDR2 FQNNGV. The CDR3 loop reads CASSSHSSGGVTDTQYF. CDR3 coding DNA: TGTGCCAGCAGTTCTCATTCTAGCGGGGGTGTCACAGATACGCAGTATTTT.

V and J are TRBV18 and TRBJ2-3, with 9 bases that match TRBD2. The CDR3 length is 20 residues. CDR1 KGHSH and CDR2 LQKENI come from the germline V gene. J was trimmed by 1 base and V by 4 bases; bases with no gene match: 18. CDR3 DNA sequence: TGTGCCAGCTCACGCCAAACCGGGACTAGCAATCTTCCGCGCACAGATACGCAGTATTTT. It codes for CASSRQTGTSNLPRTDTQYF.

This chain links TRBV18 with TRBJ1-5; D gene uncertain. This CDR3 has 14 residues. Germline-derived CDR1 and CDR2 are KGHSH and LQKENI. The germline V and J ends were trimmed by 0 bases and 3 bases, with 6 bases remaining between them. The CDR3 nucleotides read TGTGCCAGCTCACCACCTGGAGACAATCAGCCCCAGCATTTT. Encoded protein: CASSPPGDNQPQHF.

The chain joins TRBV6-1 to TRBJ2-1, with D perhaps TRBD2 (5 bases). The CDR3 spans 14 residues. The ends were cut back, 2 bases at V and 5 bases at J, with 10 bases in the middle. Germline CDR1 MNHNS, CDR2 SASEGT. This CDR3 reads CASSELAGNNEQFF. The DNA of the CDR3 is TGTGCCAGCAGTGAACTAGCAGGCAACAATGAGCAGTTCTTC.

This clone was recorded a few times. This chain joins TRBV28 and TRBJ2-7, with TRBD2 matching 8 bases. CDR3 length: 17 amino acids. Trimming cost V 3 bases and J 4 bases; bases outside gene matches: 14. Germline CDR1 MDHEN, CDR2 SYDVKM. The CDR3 nucleotides are TGTGCCAGCAGTTTCCGGACTAGCCCCTATGGGAAATACGAGCAGTACTTC. Its translation: CASSFRTSPYGKYEQYF. Filled out from reference TRBV28 and TRBJ2-7, the complete variable domain reads DVKVTQSSRYLVKRTGEKVFLECVQDMDHENMFWYRQDPGLGLRLIYFSYDVKMKEKGDIPEGYSVSREKKERFSLILESASTNQTSMYLCASSFRTSPYGKYEQYFGPGTRLTVT.

This chain links TRBV4-3 with TRBJ1-2; 7 nucleotides line up with TRBD1. Germline CDR1 is LGHNA and CDR2 is YSLEER. The V segment lost 5 bases and the J segment 7 bases; nucleotides outside the gene matches: 16. This CDR3 has 16 residues. CDR3 residues: CASSGHTRGKQGGYTF. The DNA for the CDR3 is TGCGCCAGCAGCGGTCATACCAGGGGGAAGCAAGGTGGCTACACCTTC.

The chain couples TRBV4-1 to TRBJ1-3; D remains unclear. The V gene lost 4 bases and the J gene lost 3 bases, with 13 bases spanning the gap. CDR3 length: 15 residues. The germline gives CDR1 MGHRA, CDR2 YSYEKL. CDR3 in amino acids: CASSLRPERGNTIYF. The CDR3 region has the DNA TGCGCCAGCAGCCTACGACCCGAACGTGGAAACACCATATATTTT.

This chain connects TRBV5-1 to TRBJ1-1, with D tentatively TRBD1 (6 bases). Germline loops: CDR1 SGHRS, CDR2 YFSETQ. The V gene lost 4 bases and the J gene lost 3 bases, with 13 bases spanning the gap. This CDR3 is built from 14 residues. This CDR3 reads CASSLYRADTEAFF. The CDR3 nucleotides read TGCGCCAGCAGCCTGTACAGGGCTGACACTGAAGCTTTCTTT.

The chain carries TRBV5-1 and TRBJ2-3; tentative D call: TRBD2 (5 bases). The CDR3 runs 15 residues. The V end lost 0 bases, the J end lost 3 bases, and 11 bases lay between the germline ends. The germline CDR1 and CDR2 sequences are SGHRS and YFSETQ. The CDR3 nucleotides are TGCGCCAGCAGCTTGGACGCCGGAGGAACAGATACGCAGTATTTT. Protein product: CASSLDAGGTDTQYF.

The table lists this clone with a few counts. The rearrangement uses TRBV2 and TRBJ1-4; D call uncertain. The CDR3 is 15 residues long. Germline assignment: CDR1 SNHLY and CDR2 FYNNEI. V lost 7 bases and J lost 5, with 17 bases in between. The CDR3 reads CASTRGNHQNEKLFF. CDR3 nucleotide sequence: TGTGCCAGCACCAGAGGGAACCATCAAAATGAAAAACTGTTTTTT.

This chain links TRBV9 with TRBJ2-3; possibly TRBD1 for D (5 bases). The V gene's germline CDR1 is SGDLS and CDR2 YYNGEE. V was pared by 3 bases and J by 0 bases, with 14 bases between. This CDR3 has 16 residues. The CDR3 loop is CASSDRLTGSTDTQYF. In nucleotides, the CDR3 is TGTGCCAGCAGCGACCGACTTACAGGTAGCACAGATACGCAGTATTTT.

CDR3 loop: CASRGGAFNEQFF. DNA of the CDR3: TGTGCCAGCAGGGGGGGTGCTTTCAATGAGCAGTTCTTC. The chain carries TRBV28 and TRBJ2-1, with D possibly being TRBD2 (6 bases). CDR3 size: 13 residues. V dropped 6 bases and J dropped 6 bases, with 12 bases sitting between them. The germline gives CDR1 MDHEN, CDR2 SYDVKM.

The V gene is TRBV2, the J gene TRBJ2-3, with D maybe TRBD2 (6 bases). This CDR3 comprises 16 residues. Germline CDR1 SNHLY, CDR2 FYNNEI. V was trimmed by 6 bases and J by 0 bases, leaving 16 bases between them. The CDR3 sequence is CASSPLVGTSTDTQYF. For the CDR3, the DNA is TGTGCCAGCAGCCCCCTAGTCGGGACTAGCACAGATACGCAGTATTTT.

The chain is built from TRBV28 and TRBJ2-1, with 8 bases identical to TRBD1. In germline, CDR1 is MDHEN, CDR2 SYDVKM. The CDR3 covers 13 residues. The V and J ends lost 7 bases and 7 bases, in that order; junction bases with no gene match: 6. CDR3 nucleotides: TGTGCCAGCACCCCAGACAGGGGAAATGAGCAGTTCTTC. It translates to CASTPDRGNEQFF. The whole variable domain, remainder taken from reference TRBV28 and TRBJ2-1, is DVKVTQSSRYLVKRTGEKVFLECVQDMDHENMFWYRQDPGLGLRLIYFSYDVKMKEKGDIPEGYSVSREKKERFSLILESASTNQTSMYLCASTPDRGNEQFFGPGTRLTVL.

The rearrangement joins TRBV6-6 to TRBJ1-2, with 7 bases fitting TRBD1. With V trimmed by 5 bases and J by 7 bases, 7 bases remained unmatched. The germline V gene encodes CDR1 MNHNY and CDR2 SVGAGI (reference sequence). The length of the CDR3 is 13 residues. CDR3 DNA sequence: TGTGCCAGCAGTACACGACAGGGTCGTGGCTACACCTTC. It codes for CASSTRQGRGYTF.

This clone showed up just once. The chain has TRBV7-2 and TRBJ1-1, with D unresolved. Between the trimmed V and J ends, which lost 4 bases and 1 base, there was a span of 7 bases. The CDR3 is made up of 13 amino acids. Germline V gives CDR1 SGHTA, CDR2 FQGNSA. CDR3 sequence: CASSYSPNTEAFF. As DNA, the CDR3 is TGTGCCAGCAGCTACTCACCGAACACTGAAGCTTTCTTT.

V gene TRBV6-1 combines with J gene TRBJ2-3; D remains ambiguous. The CDR3 loop spans 15 amino acids. The V end lost 2 bases, the J end lost 2 bases, and 11 bases lay between the germline ends. CDR1 is MNHNS, CDR2 SASEGT, per germline. CDR3 in amino acids: CASSEKGRLTDTQYF. CDR3 nucleotides: TGTGCCAGCAGTGAAAAGGGCAGGCTCACAGATACGCAGTATTTT.

The chain's CDR3 is CASTLSGISYNEQFF. As DNA, the CDR3 is TGTGCCAGCACTCTTAGCGGGATCTCCTACAATGAGCAGTTCTTC. The chain combines TRBV25-1 with TRBJ2-1; 8 bases agree with TRBD2. Per germline, CDR1 MGHDK and CDR2 SYGVNS. The CDR3 loop spans 15 amino acids. The ends lost 7 bases at V and 0 bases at J; junction bases unmatched: 5.

The chain couples TRBV2 to TRBJ2-3, with 7 bases fitting TRBD1. The CDR3 is made up of 16 amino acids. Germline CDR1 SNHLY, CDR2 FYNNEI. With 3 bases clipped from V and 1 base from J, the junction kept 7 bases outside the gene matches. CDR3: CASSDPGQSRTDTQYF. The CDR3 DNA reads as TGTGCCAGCAGTGACCCGGGACAGTCACGCACAGATACGCAGTATTTT.

Comment on this clone: An end of the junction differs from the germline gene, which may be a read error. The V call is TRBV11-1, the J call TRBJ2-3; TRBD2 might be the D (6 bases). The germline CDR1 and CDR2 sequences are SGHAT and FQDESV (reference sequence). This CDR3 region has 13 residues. The CDR3: CASSLALVDTQYF. In nucleotides, the CDR3 is TGTGCCAGCAGCCTAGCGCTGGTGGATACGCAGTATTTT.